This T cell receptor (beta chain) was recorded in a study of T cell responses to AZD1222 COVID-19 vaccine. Study context: Investigators merged groups given second doses at roughly 4 or roughly 12 weeks. Study-level points and caveats: Spike-wide coverage was observed for vaccine-associated CD4 TCRs, with dominant responses at 160-218 and 743-854. White British people made up most donors, females outnumbered males, and clonal diversity was possibly underestimated.

Measured with immunoSEQ multiplex PCR; TCRdb has only the in-frame clones, and not every one. In the table there are 200,000 or so clones, just over 85% of which are singletons. This CDR3 spans 13 amino acids. The germline V gene has CDR1 SGHDT and CDR2 YYEEEE. V lost 4 bases to trimming and J lost 5 bases, with 13 bases between them. About this clone itself: Antigen unknown.

The input for sequencing was peripheral blood, taken on day 0 of AZD1222 vaccination. This sequence joins TRBV5-6 and TRBJ2-7, with D perhaps TRBD2 (5 bases). The receptor was derived from an adult in good health. The CDR3 bases are TGTGCCAGCAGCCCCGAGGAGGTGGACGAGCAGTACTTC. It translates to CASSPEEVDEQYF.